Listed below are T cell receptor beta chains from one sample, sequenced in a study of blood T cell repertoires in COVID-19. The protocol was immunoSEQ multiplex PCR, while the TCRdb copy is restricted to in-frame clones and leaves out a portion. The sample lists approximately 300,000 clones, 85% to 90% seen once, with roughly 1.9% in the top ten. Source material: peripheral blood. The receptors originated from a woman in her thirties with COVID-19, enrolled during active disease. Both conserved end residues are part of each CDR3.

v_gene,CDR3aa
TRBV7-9,CASSSGQGVSPLHF
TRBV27,CASNPSVVNFDEQFF
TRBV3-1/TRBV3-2,CASSTTVNTEAFF
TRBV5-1,CASSLAYVALSTDTQYF
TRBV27,CASSLSTDLRSNTGELFF
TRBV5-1,CASSSGSRNTIYF
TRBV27,CASRTSGGADTQYF
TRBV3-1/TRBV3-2,CASRQGLLGGEQFF
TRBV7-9,CASTSRGGGGDSPLHF
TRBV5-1,CASSLGTEYNEQFF
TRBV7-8,CASSLDSGFQPQHF
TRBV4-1,CASSQVLSLTQHF
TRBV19,CASSIMGGRANTEAFF
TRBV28,CASKAGLGNQPQHF
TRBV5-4,CASSRQGETGELFF
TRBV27,CASSFVAGGGTEAFF
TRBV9,CASSVGRGSMGGYTF
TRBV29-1,CSVDGQVRSYTF
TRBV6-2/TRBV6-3,CASSPTGDYGYTF
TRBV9,CASSVGPHSPTNEKLFF
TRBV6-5,CASSRGTMAGELFF
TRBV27,CASSPRRLNTEAFF
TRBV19,CASSIGGSGTEAFF
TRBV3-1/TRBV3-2,CASSQERRPHGYTF
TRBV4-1,CASSQEGWTGANSPLHF
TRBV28,CASSGTVAGELFF
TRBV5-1,CASSSTAGGPPDTQYF
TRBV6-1,CASSEVMEGAGELFF
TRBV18,CASSPGQGSLNYGYTF
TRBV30,CAWSKGQGGEGYTF
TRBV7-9,CASSSRTAVSGYTF
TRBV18,CASSPPSDRGEKLFF
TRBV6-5,CASSYSDSPLDNEQFF
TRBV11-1,CASSLLTGGTDTQYF
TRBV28,CASSYPGGGNIQYF
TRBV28,CASSARHRRYYGYTF
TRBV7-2,CASSLAGQKETQYF
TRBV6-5,CASSKYPTTNEKLFF
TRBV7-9,CASSSGQLPDTQYF
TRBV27,CAAGGQLNTEAFF
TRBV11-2,CASSSEFYEQYF
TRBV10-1,CASSESRGRRGETQYF
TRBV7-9,CASSPRGRGVADTEAFF
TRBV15,CATSSSFTNTGELFF
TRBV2,CASGQDSNQPQHF
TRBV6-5,CASSYLQGGTGELFF
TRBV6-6,CASSSENTGELFF
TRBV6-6,CASSPSTGILDYNEQFF
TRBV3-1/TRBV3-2,CASSPTGNTEAFF
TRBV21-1,CASRPDRGFWYEQYF
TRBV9,CASSARLAGGAGELFF
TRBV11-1,CASSLSGEYYEQYF
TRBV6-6,CASSYRGMGDQPQHF
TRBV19,CASGQGATNEQFF